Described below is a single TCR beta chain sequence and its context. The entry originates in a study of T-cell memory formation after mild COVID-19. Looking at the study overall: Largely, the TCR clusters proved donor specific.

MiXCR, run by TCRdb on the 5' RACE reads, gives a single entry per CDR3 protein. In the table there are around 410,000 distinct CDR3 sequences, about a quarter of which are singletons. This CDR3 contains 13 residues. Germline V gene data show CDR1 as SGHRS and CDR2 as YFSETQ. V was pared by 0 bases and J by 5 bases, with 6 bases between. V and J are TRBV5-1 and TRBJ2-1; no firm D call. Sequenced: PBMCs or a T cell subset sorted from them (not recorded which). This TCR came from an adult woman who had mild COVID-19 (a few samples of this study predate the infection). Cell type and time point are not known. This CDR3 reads CASSLATDNEQFF. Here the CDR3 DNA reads TGCGCCAGCAGCTTGGCCACGGACAATGAGCAGTTCTTC.